The T cell receptor (beta chain) under discussion was sequenced for a study of T cells expressing NK-cell markers. Study-wide findings and caveats: The CD3+CD56-NKG2C+ fraction of several donors was also led by these clonotypes.

TCRdb reanalyzed the 5' RACE reads, giving one entry per CDR3 protein sequence and no DNA. This repertoire includes hundreds of thousands of distinct CDR3 sequences. The CDR3 is 13 amino acids. CDR1 and CDR2 (germline): SGHRS, YFSETQ. To note about this clonotype: Its antigen is as yet unknown.

The sample comprised blood T cells: a sorted CD56 or NKG2C T cell subset, CD4+ or CD8+ T cells, or bulk PBMC T cells (not recorded which). The V call is TRBV5-1, the J call TRBJ2-3. The TCR sequence derives from a woman between 18 and 69 years old in good health. Here the CDR3 reads CASSGDGTDTQYF.